This T cell receptor (beta chain) was observed in a study of T cells in women clearing cervical HPV infection. Whole-study context: Control women cleared a single incident HPV16 infection within 12 months. Case blood was drawn when the lesion was first found; control blood after infection became undetectable. Study results and caveats: TRBV6-7 relative abundance averaged about 0.11% in cases and roughly 0.17% in controls.

The germline V gene has CDR1 SGHRS and CDR2 YFSETQ. The length of the CDR3 is 15 residues. Losses at the gene ends were 0 bases for V and 3 bases for J; bases not matched to a gene: 2. A note on this clone: What it binds is not known. Read coverage stops 3 residues before the CDR3 terminus; the germline J gene supplies the remainder.

Repertoires were generated with immunoSEQ multiplex PCR, while TCRdb's copy carries only in-frame clones and drops some. In total, the table holds about 39,000 clones. Dot-blot hybridization genotyped cervical HPV amplified with MY09/MY11 PCR. Sequencing was carried out using blood buffy coat. The sequence was obtained from a woman between 18 and 75 years old with a cervical HPV16 infection that either progressed to CIN3+ or cleared (not recorded which). The chain uses TRBV5-1 and TRBJ2-3; 9 nucleotides match TRBD1. CDR3 DNA (partial): TGCGCCAGCAGCTTGGCGGGACAGGGAACAGATACG. Amino acids: CASSLAGQGTDT. The whole CDR3 reads CASSLAGQGTDTQYF.